The 5 T cell receptor beta chains listed next were all sequenced from one sample in a study of neoadjuvant anti-PD-1 for oral cavity cancer. Profiled with immunoSEQ multiplex PCR; TCRdb holds only in-frame clones, not every one. The sample holds 13,000 to 15,000 clones; 50% to 70% are singletons and the top ten take around 3.2%. The starting material was PBMCs, obtained before nivolumab (anti-PD-1) treatment. The receptor source for this set is a person aged 40-85 years with oral cavity squamous cell carcinoma.

This rearrangement joins TRBV25-1 to TRBJ2-2; unclear D gene. The CDR3 runs 13 residues. Germline CDR1 and CDR2: MGHDK and SYGVNS. The ends were cut back, 3 bases at V and 4 bases at J, with 6 bases in the middle. CDR3 sequence reads: CASSDGFTGELFF. CDR3 DNA: TGTGCCAGCAGTGACGGTTTCACCGGGGAGCTGTTTTTT.

J is TRBJ1-5 and V is TRBV9, with TRBD1 identical over 10 bases. Germline-derived CDR1 and CDR2 are SGDLS and YYNGEE. The CDR3 loop spans 15 amino acids. Trimming at V came to 4 bases and at J to 7 bases, leaving 8 bases not matched to a gene. The CDR3 DNA reads as TGTGCCAGCAGCCCCTCCGGGACAGGGGCCCAGCCCCAGCATTTT. Protein sequence: CASSPSGTGAQPQHF. Complete variable domain (other parts from reference TRBV9 and TRBJ1-5): DSGVTQTPKHLITATGQRVTLRCSPRSGDLSVYWYQQSLDQGLQFLIQYYNGEERAKGNILERFSAQQFPDLHSELNLSSLELGDSALYFCASSPSGTGAQPQHFGDGTRLSIL.

The rearrangement links TRBV27 to TRBJ1-1; TRBD1 agrees at 8 bases. CDR3 size: 15 residues. Germline CDR1 reads MNHEY; CDR2 reads SMNVEV (reference sequence). V dropped 3 bases and J dropped 5; count of bases not matched to a gene: 8. CDR3 loop: CASSFRQGKGTEAFF. CDR3 DNA sequence: TGTGCCAGCAGTTTTAGACAGGGGAAAGGGACTGAAGCTTTCTTT.

V and J are TRBV5-6 and TRBJ1-2; D ambiguous. This CDR3 spans 13 amino acids. Germline-derived CDR1 and CDR2 are SGHDT and YYEEEE. Trimming stripped 3 bases from V and 1 base from J, with 7 bases between. The CDR3 loop reads CASSSGHNYGYTF. In DNA, the CDR3 is TGTGCCAGCAGCTCGGGTCATAACTATGGCTACACCTTC. The full variable domain, in which reference TRBV5-6 and TRBJ1-2 provide the parts outside the CDR3, is DAGVTQSPTHLIKTRGQQVTLRCSPKSGHDTVSWYQQALGQGPQFIFQYYEEEERQRGNFPDRFSGHQFPNYSSELNVNALLLGDSALYLCASSSGHNYGYTFGSGTRLTVV.

This clone turned up a few times. The V and J genes are TRBV25-1 and TRBJ1-2, with D unclear. The CDR3 sequence is 12 residues long. Trimming removed 1 base from V and 9 bases from J, with 9 bases in between. Germline CDR1 MGHDK, CDR2 SYGVNS. CDR3 nucleotide sequence: TGTGCCAGCAGTGAATCTAACTTGCGCTACACCTTC. Translation gives CASSESNLRYTF.